A single sample gave rise to the 3 T cell receptor beta chains below, sequenced in a study of cytomegalovirus exposure and HLA in healthy donors. The PCR made use of 60 Vbeta and 13 Jbeta primers. Some clones are missing from TCRdb's copy, which holds only in-frame ones; the method was immunoSEQ multiplex PCR. Altogether 95,000 to 150,000 clones are present, 77% being singletons, with the ten largest covering roughly 6%. Sequenced: PBMCs. Receptor source: a man aged 18-30 years in good health and CMV-seropositive.

V and J are TRBV27 and TRBJ2-7, with D unclear. This CDR3 spans 14 amino acids. V was trimmed by 3 bases and J by 0 bases, leaving 9 bases between them. The germline CDR1 and CDR2 sequences are MNHEY and SMNVEV (reference sequence). The CDR3 coding sequence is TGTGCCAGCAGTTTCGCCCTCGGCTCCTACGAGCAGTACTTC. Protein product: CASSFALGSYEQYF.

The genes are TRBV28 and TRBJ1-6; D remains ambiguous. Trimming cost V 5 bases and J 8 bases, with 7 bases left between them. CDR1 and CDR2 from the germline V gene are MDHEN and SYDVKM. CDR3 length equals 12 residues. CDR3 loop: CASSLTHSPLHF. The CDR3 DNA reads as TGTGCCAGCAGTCTAACCCATTCACCCCTCCACTTT. Filled out from reference TRBV28 and TRBJ1-6, the complete variable domain reads DVKVTQSSRYLVKRTGEKVFLECVQDMDHENMFWYRQDPGLGLRLIYFSYDVKMKEKGDIPEGYSVSREKKERFSLILESASTNQTSMYLCASSLTHSPLHFGNGTRLTVT.

The rearrangement links TRBV7-9 to TRBJ1-3; D perhaps matches TRBD1 (5 bases). CDR3 length: 17 amino acids. Germline loops: CDR1 SEHNR, CDR2 FQNEAQ (reference sequence). V was cut by 5 bases and J by 0 bases, with 17 bases left in between. CDR3 bases: TGTGCCAGCAGCCTAAACCCGACAGATGCCTCTGGAAACACCATATATTTT. This sequence encodes CASSLNPTDASGNTIYF.